The 30 T cell receptor beta chains in this list originate from one sample, sequenced in a study of technical replicates of blood from a few donors. The assay was immunoSEQ multiplex PCR, and TCRdb's table has in-frame clones only and misses some. The sample lists about 83,000 clones, about 96% occurring once. The sequenced sample was T cells isolated from PBMCs. These receptors all stem from a human donor in good health.

The chain carries TRBV9 and TRBJ2-3; 7 bases are a match to TRBD1. Germline values: CDR1 SGDLS, CDR2 YYNGEE. V trimming: 4 bases; J trimming: 4 bases; junction bases outside the gene matches: 12. The CDR3 is 16 amino acids. This CDR3 is CASSSYRGFGADTQYF. CDR3 sequence (DNA): TGTGCCAGCAGCAGTTACAGGGGTTTTGGAGCAGATACGCAGTATTTT.

J is TRBJ2-7 and V is TRBV14; the D gene is possibly TRBD1 (6 bases). CDR3 length: 16 residues. CDR1 and CDR2 from the germline V gene are SGHDN and FVKESK. Trimming removed 4 bases from V and 3 bases from J, with 19 bases in between. The chain's CDR3 is CASSLEQGSHGYEQYF. The DNA of the CDR3 is TGTGCCAGCAGCCTTGAACAGGGATCCCACGGCTACGAGCAGTACTTC.

The chain is built from TRBV6-1 and TRBJ2-2; the match to TRBD2 covers 15 bases. Germline V gives CDR1 MNHNS, CDR2 SASEGT. The CDR3 totals 15 residues. Unmatched junction bases numbered 1, after V lost 4 bases and J lost 7 bases. The CDR3 DNA follows: TGTGCCAGCAGTGGGACTAGCGGGAGGGGCGGGGAGCTGTTTTTT. The encoded protein is CASSGTSGRGGELFF.

J is TRBJ1-1 and V is TRBV2, with D hard to call. V lost 2 bases to trimming and J lost 0 bases, with 10 bases between them. This CDR3 has 15 residues. Germline V gene lookup returns CDR1 SNHLY and CDR2 FYNNEI. The CDR3 here is CASSEYAVMNTEAFF. The CDR3 DNA reads as TGTGCCAGCAGTGAATATGCGGTCATGAACACTGAAGCTTTCTTT.

V and J are TRBV13 and TRBJ2-3, with D possibly being TRBD2 (5 bases). CDR1 is PRHDT and CDR2 is FYEKMQ in the germline V gene (reference sequence). The CDR3 spans 12 residues. Trimming cost V 5 bases and J 11 bases, with 14 bases left between them. The CDR3 protein is CASSLDGVGQYF. CDR3 nucleotides: TGTGCCAGCAGCCTAGACGGGGTGGGGCAGTATTTT.

The gene calls are TRBV6-5 and TRBJ2-5, with a possible D match to TRBD2 (5 bases). The V end was cut by 5 bases, the J end by 1 base, with 14 bases between. CDR1 is MNHEY, CDR2 SVGAGI, per germline. The CDR3 loop spans 15 amino acids. This CDR3 is CASSGLTDFQETQYF. The CDR3 DNA sequence: TGTGCCAGCAGTGGTTTGACGGACTTCCAAGAGACCCAGTACTTC.

The chain recombines TRBV19 with TRBJ1-4; tentative D call: TRBD1 (5 bases). The V gene lost 9 bases and the J gene lost 0 bases, with 14 bases spanning the gap. Germline V lookup: CDR1 LNHDA, CDR2 SQIVND (reference sequence). This CDR3 spans 15 amino acids. CDR3 nucleotide sequence: TGTGCCAGCCAATCTCAGGGCGCAACTAATGAAAAACTGTTTTTT. Protein product: CASQSQGATNEKLFF.

The chain uses TRBV19 and TRBJ1-1, with 8 bases aligning to TRBD1. Germline V lookup: CDR1 LNHDA, CDR2 SQIVND (reference sequence). The CDR3 has 15 residues. Trimming at V came to 8 bases and at J to 0 bases, leaving 8 bases not matched to a gene. CDR3 loop: CASGDRPGVNTEAFF. The CDR3 nucleotides read TGTGCCAGTGGGGACAGGCCGGGAGTGAACACTGAAGCTTTCTTT.

The chain is built from TRBV5-1 and TRBJ1-2; unclear D gene. The CDR3 length is 14 residues. V shed 0 bases and J shed 5 bases, with 11 bases lying between them. CDR1 and CDR2 from the germline V gene are SGHRS and YFSETQ. The CDR3 sequence is CASSLGMGVYGYTF. The CDR3 coding sequence is TGCGCCAGCAGCTTGGGGATGGGAGTGTATGGCTACACCTTC.

The chain recombines TRBV28 with TRBJ1-2; 10 nucleotides agree with TRBD1. V was pared by 8 bases and J by 3 bases, with 9 bases of the junction left unmatched. The CDR3 sequence is 15 residues long. Germline CDR1 reads MDHEN; CDR2 reads SYDVKM. As DNA, the CDR3 is TGTGCCAGCCGAACCATCGGGACAGGGGACTATGGCTACACCTTC. It is translated as CASRTIGTGDYGYTF.

This chain uses TRBV27 with TRBJ2-7, with D perhaps matching TRBD2 (5 bases). V was clipped by 6 bases and J by 3 bases, with 18 bases between them. Germline V gene data show CDR1 as MNHEY and CDR2 as SMNVEV (reference sequence). The CDR3 runs 15 residues. For the CDR3, the DNA is TGTGCCAGCAGCCTCCGAGTTGCCGGGGACTACGAGCAGTACTTC. It translates to CASSLRVAGDYEQYF.

This clone came up once. The J gene is TRBJ2-7, the V gene TRBV28; tentative D call: TRBD2 (6 bases). V dropped 4 bases and J dropped 2 bases, with 12 bases sitting between them. This CDR3 spans 14 amino acids. CDR1 is MDHEN, CDR2 SYDVKM, per germline. CDR3 amino acids: CASSWVAETYEQYF. The CDR3 DNA reads as TGTGCCAGCAGTTGGGTAGCGGAAACCTACGAGCAGTACTTC. The complete variable domain, with remaining parts taken from reference TRBV28 and TRBJ2-7, reads DVKVTQSSRYLVKRTGEKVFLECVQDMDHENMFWYRQDPGLGLRLIYFSYDVKMKEKGDIPEGYSVSREKKERFSLILESASTNQTSMYLCASSWVAETYEQYFGPGTRLTVT.

The J gene is TRBJ2-5, the V gene TRBV19; 12 nucleotides agree with TRBD2. Per the germline V gene, CDR1 is LNHDA and CDR2 is SQIVND (reference sequence). The J segment lost 3 bases and the V segment lost 7 bases, leaving 3 bases of the junction unmatched. The CDR3 covers 14 residues. In DNA, the CDR3 is TGTGCCAGTAAAGGACTAGCGGGGAAAGAGACCCAGTACTTC. Its protein product is CASKGLAGKETQYF.

The rearrangement uses TRBV30 and TRBJ2-7; D might be TRBD2 (5 bases). The V gene's germline CDR1 is GTSNPN and CDR2 SVGIG (reference sequence). The germline V and J ends were trimmed by 0 bases and 6 bases, with 15 bases remaining between them. The CDR3 contains 14 residues. As DNA, the CDR3 is TGTGCCTGGAGTGTAACTAGGGCGTCGGGCGAGCAGTACTTC. Amino acid sequence: CAWSVTRASGEQYF. Full variable domain (rest looked up from reference TRBV30 and TRBJ2-7): SQTIHQWPATLVQPVGSPLSLECTVEGTSNPNLYWYRQAAGRGLQLLFYSVGIGQISSEVPQNLSASRPQDRQFILSSKKLLLSDSGFYLCAWSVTRASGEQYFGPGTRLTVT.

This chain connects TRBV30 to TRBJ2-3; the match to TRBD1 covers 10 bases. The CDR3 length is 13 residues. The junction had 5 bases not matched to a gene; V was cut back by 8 bases and J by 3 bases. From germline, CDR1 is GTSNPN and CDR2 SVGIG (reference sequence). The CDR3 loop reads CAETGGETDTQYF. The CDR3 region has the DNA TGTGCCGAGACAGGGGGCGAGACAGATACGCAGTATTTT.

V is TRBV7-6 and J is TRBJ2-2; D remains unclear. Between the trimmed V and J ends, which lost 1 base and 7 bases, there was a span of 13 bases. This CDR3 is built from 15 residues. Germline values: CDR1 SGHVS, CDR2 FNYEAQ. The CDR3 here is CASSLVLKPGGELFF. The CDR3 DNA reads as TGTGCCAGCAGCTTAGTGCTAAAGCCCGGCGGGGAGCTGTTTTTT.

J is TRBJ2-7 and V is TRBV7-3; TRBD2 matches at 11 bases. The CDR3 is 14 amino acids. Germline V gene lookup returns CDR1 SGHTA and CDR2 FQGTGA. The V and J ends lost 4 bases and 11 bases, in that order; junction bases with no gene match: 10. CDR3 sequence reads: CASSSGLAGTVEYF. CDR3 nucleotide sequence: TGTGCCAGCAGCTCCGGACTAGCGGGTACCGTTGAGTACTTC. Together with reference TRBV7-3 and TRBJ2-7, the CDR3 gives the full variable domain: GAGVSQTPSNKVTEKGKYVELRCDPISGHTALYWYRQSLGQGPEFLIYFQGTGAADDSGLPNDRFFAVRPEGSVSTLKIQRTERGDSAVYLCASSSGLAGTVEYFGPGTRLTVT.

This CDR3 is CASSLFRDYTEAFF. The CDR3 nucleotides are TGTGCCAGCAGCCTATTCCGGGACTACACTGAAGCTTTCTTT. The V call is TRBV7-8, the J call TRBJ1-1; D might be TRBD1 (5 bases). Germline loops: CDR1 SGHVS, CDR2 FQNEAQ. This CDR3 has 14 amino acids. V was clipped by 5 bases and J by 3 bases, with 13 bases between them.

In this sample, this clone turned up once. The chain couples TRBV7-9 to TRBJ2-3; perhaps TRBD2 as D (5 bases). CDR3 length equals 15 residues. Germline V CDR1 and CDR2: SEHNR, FQNEAQ (reference sequence). V gave up 6 bases and J gave up 2 bases, with 15 bases separating them. Here the CDR3 reads CASRTYSVNTDTQYF. CDR3 DNA sequence: TGTGCCAGCAGGACGTATAGCGTCAACACAGATACGCAGTATTTT.

The V and J genes are TRBV28 and TRBJ2-7; no definite D call. Between the trimmed V and J ends, which lost 3 bases and 3 bases, there was a span of 6 bases. The length of the CDR3 is 12 residues. Germline lookup yields CDR1 MDHEN and CDR2 SYDVKM. CDR3 coding DNA: TGTGCCAGCAGTTTTTTAAACTACGAGCAGTACTTC. This sequence encodes CASSFLNYEQYF. Drawing the rest from reference TRBV28 and TRBJ2-7, the complete variable domain is DVKVTQSSRYLVKRTGEKVFLECVQDMDHENMFWYRQDPGLGLRLIYFSYDVKMKEKGDIPEGYSVSREKKERFSLILESASTNQTSMYLCASSFLNYEQYFGPGTRLTVT.

The chain has TRBV28 and TRBJ1-4; D is uncertain. The V gene lost 7 bases and the J gene lost 4 bases, with 10 bases spanning the gap. Germline loops: CDR1 MDHEN, CDR2 SYDVKM. The CDR3 is 13 amino acids. The DNA of the CDR3 is TGTGCCAGCACGAGAGTGCATAATGAAAAACTGTTTTTT. Translation gives CASTRVHNEKLFF.

The chain combines TRBV18 with TRBJ2-7, with D perhaps TRBD2 (5 bases). This CDR3 has 15 residues. Germline lookup yields CDR1 KGHSH and CDR2 LQKENI. Trimming took 3 bases from V and 1 from J, leaving 13 bases between them. CDR3 in DNA: TGTGCCAGCTCACCCCCGGGGAGTAGGTCCTACGAGCAGTACTTC. This encodes CASSPPGSRSYEQYF.

The gene calls are TRBV29-1 and TRBJ2-2; D not resolved. CDR1 SQVTM and CDR2 ANQGSEA come from the germline V gene. The CDR3 covers 13 residues. The germline V and J ends were trimmed by 1 base and 2 bases, with 5 bases remaining between them. CDR3 sequence (DNA): TGCAGCGTTGAAGGCAGAAACACCGGGGAGCTGTTTTTT. This codes for CSVEGRNTGELFF.

The chain is built from TRBV30 and TRBJ2-1; D is ambiguous. Germline lookup yields CDR1 GTSNPN and CDR2 SVGIG (reference sequence). The CDR3 length is 11 residues. Trimming pared 1 base from V and 8 bases from J, leaving 6 bases between. The CDR3 spells CAWSGLDEQFF. CDR3 sequence (DNA): TGTGCCTGGAGTGGGCTAGATGAGCAGTTCTTC.

The rearrangement joins TRBV25-1 to TRBJ2-3; D perhaps matches TRBD1 (6 bases). CDR3 length equals 13 residues. V lost 3 bases and J 7 bases, leaving 11 bases between the germline ends. Germline CDR1 reads MGHDK; CDR2 reads SYGVNS. The CDR3 is CASSEVGTNTQYF. The CDR3, as DNA: TGTGCCAGCAGTGAGGTGGGGACAAATACGCAGTATTTT.

The CDR3 DNA reads as TGCGCCAGCAGCACCACAGGTCAAGAGACCCAGTACTTC. This gives the protein CASSTTGQETQYF. The chain recombines TRBV5-1 with TRBJ2-5; possible D gene TRBD1, 5 bases. From germline, CDR1 is SGHRS and CDR2 YFSETQ. V lost 4 bases and J 2 bases, leaving 9 bases between the germline ends. This CDR3 has 13 amino acids.

V usage is TRBV15 and J usage is TRBJ2-3; possibly TRBD2 for D (5 bases). V was clipped by 0 bases and J by 2 bases, with 12 bases between them. Germline V gene sequence: CDR1 LNHNV, CDR2 YYDKDF (reference sequence). CDR3 size: 16 residues. CDR3 sequence: CATSRDQRSLTDTQYF. DNA of the CDR3: TGTGCCACCAGCAGAGATCAGCGGAGCCTCACAGATACGCAGTATTTT.

The rearrangement uses TRBV6-5 and TRBJ2-5; D ambiguous. V was clipped by 2 bases and J by 5 bases, with 12 bases between them. Germline CDR1 MNHEY, CDR2 SVGAGI. CDR3 size: 14 residues. The CDR3 reads CASSYSEGVETQYF. DNA of the CDR3: TGTGCCAGCAGTTACAGCGAAGGAGTGGAGACCCAGTACTTC.

A single count supports this clone. The chain combines TRBV6-5 with TRBJ1-1; tentatively, D is TRBD1 (5 bases). This CDR3 contains 12 residues. The V end was cut by 10 bases, the J end by 7 bases, with 16 bases between. The germline V gene has CDR1 MNHEY and CDR2 SVGAGI. The CDR3 nucleotides are TGTGCCACCCTAACCGACAGTAGTGAAGCTTTCTTT. It is translated as CATLTDSSEAFF.

The chain recombines TRBV6-5 with TRBJ1-2; D unresolved. The CDR3 extends over 16 amino acids. The V end was cut by 0 bases, the J end by 7 bases, with 18 bases between. CDR1 and CDR2 from the germline V gene are MNHEY and SVGAGI. CDR3 sequence: CASSYSTDSGTRGYTF. CDR3 bases: TGTGCCAGCAGTTACTCGACGGACTCCGGAACACGTGGCTACACCTTC.